This passage covers 6 T cell receptor beta chains from one sample sequenced in a study of cytomegalovirus exposure and HLA in healthy donors. PCR amplification relied on 60 Vbeta primers (plus 13 Jbeta primers). Clones were read by immunoSEQ multiplex PCR, and TCRdb kept only the in-frame ones, dropping some. Among 310,000 or so clones listed, around nine tenths were seen once. Sequencing input: PBMCs. The receptors derive from a woman between 18 and 30 years old in good health and CMV-seronegative.

The V gene is TRBV7-3, the J gene TRBJ2-3; 9 bases match TRBD2. This CDR3 comprises 16 residues. Germline lookup yields CDR1 SGHTA and CDR2 FQGTGA. The ends lost 2 bases at V and 4 bases at J; junction bases unmatched: 7. The CDR3 DNA reads TGTGCCAGCAGCTTAGGGGCGGGGGGGATCGCAGATACGCAGTATTTT. Protein sequence: CASSLGAGGIADTQYF.

The V gene is TRBV7-9, the J gene TRBJ2-5, with 8 bases identical to TRBD1. The CDR3 loop spans 16 amino acids. Germline-derived CDR1 and CDR2 are SEHNR and FQNEAQ (reference sequence). Losses at the gene ends were 5 bases for V and 4 bases for J; bases not matched to a gene: 12. The CDR3 DNA is TGTGCCAGCAGCCCTGATCAGGGGGCGGAGAGAGAGACCCAGTACTTC. This codes for CASSPDQGAERETQYF.

The genes are TRBV6-5 and TRBJ1-1; D call uncertain. CDR1 is MNHEY, CDR2 SVGAGI, per germline. The V gene lost 8 bases and the J gene lost 8 bases, with 12 bases spanning the gap. The CDR3 is 11 residues long. CDR3: CASGRWEEAFF. The CDR3 DNA follows: TGTGCCAGCGGGAGGTGGGAAGAAGCTTTCTTT.

The chain combines TRBV2 with TRBJ2-7; 13 bases are shared with TRBD2. This CDR3 comprises 18 residues. CDR1 is SNHLY, CDR2 FYNNEI, per germline. V lost 3 bases, J lost 2 bases, and 10 bases stayed unmatched. The chain's CDR3 is CASSDPVGLAGVTYEQYF. The CDR3 bases are TGTGCCAGCAGTGACCCTGTTGGACTAGCGGGAGTAACCTACGAGCAGTACTTC.

This rearrangement joins TRBV18 to TRBJ1-3; D perhaps matches TRBD1 (5 bases). The CDR3 is 15 amino acids. The V end was cut by 1 base, the J end by 0 bases, with 7 bases between. Germline V gene lookup returns CDR1 KGHSH and CDR2 LQKENI. Here the CDR3 reads CASSPLQGSGNTIYF. The CDR3 bases are TGTGCCAGCTCACCACTCCAGGGCTCTGGAAACACCATATATTTT.

V is TRBV15 and J is TRBJ2-5, with 9 positions matching TRBD1. Germline V gene sequence: CDR1 LNHNV, CDR2 YYDKDF (reference sequence). The V gene end was trimmed by 1 base and the J gene end by 0 bases; junction bases not matched to a gene: 0. The CDR3 sequence is 15 residues long. CDR3 amino acids: CATSRGDRDQETQYF. DNA for the CDR3: TGTGCCACCAGCAGAGGGGACAGGGACCAAGAGACCCAGTACTTC. Based on the CDR3 plus reference TRBV15 and TRBJ2-5, the full variable domain is DAMVIQNPRYQVTQFGKPVTLSCSQTLNHNVMYWYQQKSSQAPKLLFHYYDKDFNNEADTPDNFQSRRPNTSFCFLDIRSPGLGDTAMYLCATSRGDRDQETQYFGPGTRLLVL.